This T cell receptor (beta chain) was identified in a study of T cell responses to AZD1222 COVID-19 vaccine. Libraries were prepared by immunoSEQ multiplex PCR; TCRdb keeps only in-frame clonotypes and omits some of them. Here the sample spans around 25,000 clones, around 87% being singletons. The CDR3 contains 13 residues. CDR1 is MNHEY, CDR2 SMNVEV, per germline (reference sequence). V gave up 4 bases and J gave up 6 bases, with 10 bases separating them. Notes on this clone: No antigen is known for it.

Regarding the study as a whole: The study identified only a handful of AZD1222 recipients as seropositive at baseline. Recipients of two AZD1222 doses showed rising Spike-specific TCR breadth and depth. Clonal diversity was possibly underestimated, and the donors were mostly white British, with more females.

The source is an adult who received the AZD1222 COVID-19 vaccine. This sample comprised peripheral blood, obtained 28 days after the second AZD1222 dose. This chain uses TRBV27 with TRBJ1-5; D is undetermined. CDR3 coding DNA: TGTGCCAGCAGTTCCGGGGTGCGTCAGCCCCAGCATTTT. It encodes CASSSGVRQPQHF.